This T cell receptor beta chain was obtained from a study of HIV-infected patients and healthy controls. Each CDR3 protein gets one entry after TCRdb re-called the 5' RACE reads with MiXCR. The sample has under 20,000 distinct CDR3 sequences, around 17% seen once. This clonotype was seen repeatedly, ten times or more. CDR1 and CDR2 (germline): MNHEY, SVGEGT. The trim removed 6 bases at V and 0 bases at J, leaving 2 bases unmatched. CDR3 size: 14 residues. The sample taken for sequencing was CD8+ T cells from blood. V gene TRBV6-2 or TRBV6-3 combines with J gene TRBJ2-3, with 8 bases that match TRBD2. This clonotype was sampled from a human donor in good health. The CDR3 protein is CASSTSGSTDTQYF. CDR3 nucleotide sequence: TGTGCCAGCAGCACTAGCGGTAGCACAGATACGCAGTATTTT.